The 22 T cell receptor beta chains given below trace back to one sample, sequenced in a study of T-cell reconstitution after alpha-beta-depleted transplantation in children. Unique molecular identifiers were used in preparing the TCRbeta library. TCRdb used MiXCR to reprocess the PCR reads, holding one entry per CDR3 protein. The profile shows 200,000 to 250,000 distinct CDR3 sequences, around 7.5% of them singletons. The sample in question was PBMCs, mostly from graft donor cells, obtained 180 days after TCRalphabeta/CD19-depleted stem cell transplant. Every receptor here comes from a male patient younger than 18 who had a stem cell transplant for acute lymphoblastic leukemia, so the T cells may come from the graft donor.

This clonotype has ten or more counts. The CDR3 protein is CASKSTGGNYGYTF. CDR3 bases: TGTGCCAGCAAGTCCACAGGGGGGAACTATGGCTACACCTTC. The V gene is TRBV6-5, the J gene TRBJ1-2; the match to TRBD1 covers 8 bases. The CDR3 is 14 amino acids. Per the germline V gene, CDR1 is MNHEY and CDR2 is SVGAGI. The trim removed 7 bases at V and 2 bases at J, leaving 6 bases unmatched.

As to this clonotype: A read error may be the cause here, since a much bigger clone is one base away. The chain links TRBV6-1 to TRBJ1-1; 7 bases agree with TRBD1. V lost 8 bases, J lost 4 bases, and 10 bases stayed unmatched. The CDR3 is made up of 14 amino acids. The germline CDR1 and CDR2 sequences are MNHNS and SASEGT. The CDR3: CASGPQGLGTEAFF. The DNA of the CDR3 is TGTGCCAGCGGTCCACAGGGGCTGGGCACTGAAGCTTTCTTT.

This clonotype showed up many times. This chain connects TRBV29-1 to TRBJ1-2; tentative D call: TRBD1 (6 bases). CDR3 length: 11 residues. V gave up 6 bases and J gave up 6 bases, with 11 bases separating them. Looked up from germline, CDR1 is SQVTM and CDR2 is ANQGSEA. This chain's CDR3 is CSVGRGHGYTF. The CDR3, as DNA: TGCAGCGTCGGACGGGGGCATGGCTACACCTTC. The variable domain in full, with the rest retrieved from reference TRBV29-1 and TRBJ1-2, is SAVISQKPSRDICQRGTSLTIQCQVDSQVTMMFWYRQQPGQSLTLIATANQGSEATYESGFVIDKFPISRPNLTFSTLTVSNMSPEDSSIYLCSVGRGHGYTFGSGTRLTVV.

This clonotype was detected many times. The rearrangement joins TRBV29-1 to TRBJ1-1; 8 nucleotides agree with TRBD1. Unmatched junction bases numbered 0, after V lost 3 bases and J lost 0 bases. CDR1 SQVTM and CDR2 ANQGSEA come from the germline V gene. The CDR3 covers 13 residues. This CDR3 is CSVETGVNTEAFF. Here the CDR3 DNA reads TGCAGCGTTGAGACAGGGGTGAACACTGAAGCTTTCTTT.

About this clonotype: A much larger clone lies a single base off, so this may be a read error. The chain employs TRBV15 and TRBJ2-7; D not certain. CDR3 length: 16 amino acids. CDR1 is LNHNV and CDR2 is YYDKDF in the germline V gene (reference sequence). CDR3 bases: TGTGCCACCAGCAGAGATCTTCAGGCAGGTCAACACGAGCGGTACTTC. It yields the protein CATSRDLQAGQHERYF.

In its sample, this clonotype was seen many times. Here the CDR3 DNA reads TGCGCCAGCAGCTTTACTACAGGGGCGGGTGGAAACACCATATATTTT. Amino acids: CASSFTTGAGGNTIYF. V and J are TRBV5-1 and TRBJ1-3; 7 positions agree with TRBD1. V shed 2 bases and J 3 bases; nucleotides not matched to a gene: 8. Germline V lookup: CDR1 SGHRS, CDR2 YFSETQ. The CDR3 runs to 16 residues.

This clonotype was seen at least ten times. The chain employs TRBV28 and TRBJ2-1; 8 bases map to TRBD2. The V segment lost 3 bases and the J segment 5 bases; nucleotides outside the gene matches: 9. Germline values: CDR1 MDHEN, CDR2 SYDVKM. This CDR3 region has 16 residues. The CDR3 bases are TGTGCCAGCAGTTTCCCCGGGACTAGGAGGCACAATGAGCAGTTCTTC. Its protein is CASSFPGTRRHNEQFF.

The chain links TRBV10-3 to TRBJ1-6; 7 nucleotides agree with TRBD1. From germline, CDR1 is ENHRY and CDR2 SYGVKD. The CDR3 length is 14 residues. With 4 bases clipped from V and 10 bases from J, the junction kept 7 bases outside the gene matches. DNA of the CDR3: TGTGCCATCAGTGCCACTACAGGGGACTCACCCCTCCACTTT. It yields the protein CAISATTGDSPLHF.

This clonotype was observed many times. The rearrangement links TRBV12-3 or TRBV12-4 to TRBJ1-2, with D possibly being TRBD1 (6 bases). This CDR3 has 14 amino acids. With 6 bases removed from V and 8 bases from J, the gap between germline ends came to 19 bases. The CDR3 reads CASSRRGNLRGYTF. The DNA of the CDR3 is TGTGCCAGCAGCCGGAGGGGGAATCTTCGGGGCTACACCTTC.

In its sample, this clonotype was seen many times. This chain links TRBV7-6 with TRBJ2-1; maybe TRBD2 (6 bases). Trimming removed 3 bases at V and 9 bases at J, with 15 bases between. Per the germline V gene, CDR1 is SGHVS and CDR2 is FNYEAQ. This CDR3 has 14 residues. In DNA, the CDR3 is TGTGCCAGCAGCTTGGTAGCGGCGGGAAGTGAGCAGTTCTTC. Protein product: CASSLVAAGSEQFF.

This clonotype was seen repeatedly, ten times or more. The chain couples TRBV5-6 to TRBJ1-5; D possibly corresponds to TRBD1 (5 bases). Germline V gene sequence: CDR1 SGHDT, CDR2 YYEEEE. Trimming took 4 bases from V and 0 from J, leaving 11 bases between them. This CDR3 has 15 residues. The DNA for the CDR3 is TGTGCCAGCAGCGCGAGGGGCTATAGCAATCAGCCCCAGCATTTT. As protein: CASSARGYSNQPQHF.

This clonotype was recorded at least ten times. The rearrangement links TRBV12-3 or TRBV12-4 to TRBJ2-7, with 7 bases lining up with TRBD2. This CDR3 is built from 13 residues. After removal of 2 bases from V and 3 bases from J, the junction contained 1 base not matched to a gene. Here the CDR3 reads CASSLKRGYEQYF. The CDR3 nucleotides read TGTGCCAGCAGTTTAAAGCGGGGCTACGAGCAGTACTTC.

This clonotype has at least ten counts. The chain recombines TRBV28 with TRBJ2-5; maybe TRBD2 (6 bases). Germline V gives CDR1 MDHEN, CDR2 SYDVKM. Between the trimmed V and J ends, which lost 5 bases and 2 bases, there was a span of 27 bases. This CDR3 contains 19 residues. In DNA form, the CDR3 reads TGTGCCAGCAGTCTTTATGATCCCCTTTTTGGGGGGAGGCAAGAGACCCAGTACTTC. Translation: CASSLYDPLFGGRQETQYF.

This clonotype was found many times. The chain recombines TRBV6-2 or TRBV6-3 with TRBJ2-5; D possibly matches TRBD1 or TRBD2 (5 bases each). V dropped 6 bases and J dropped 2 bases, with 7 bases sitting between them. The CDR3 runs to 12 residues. Germline V gene data show CDR1 as MNHEY and CDR2 as SVGEGT. CDR3 loop: CASRGVQETQYF. The CDR3 DNA is TGTGCCAGCAGGGGGGTTCAAGAGACCCAGTACTTC.

A few counts support this clonotype. A read error may be the cause here, since a much bigger clone is one base away. The gene calls are TRBV28 and TRBJ2-4; D could derive from TRBD1 or TRBD2 (5 bases each). V was cut by 10 bases and J by 2 bases, with 21 bases left in between. CDR3 length: 16 residues. Germline lookup yields CDR1 MDHEN and CDR2 SYDVKM. The CDR3 DNA sequence: TGTGCCAACAGCCATCAGGGTGGCGGGTCCAAAAACATTCAGTACTTC. This codes for CANSHQGGGSKNIQYF.

This clonotype was counted many times. The chain couples TRBV18 to TRBJ2-1; tentative D call: TRBD1 (5 bases). Trimming stripped 1 base from V and 8 bases from J, with 6 bases between. This CDR3 is built from 12 residues. Germline-derived CDR1 and CDR2 are KGHSH and LQKENI. CDR3 region: CASSPRGDEQFF. In nucleotides, the CDR3 is TGTGCCAGCTCACCACGGGGCGATGAGCAGTTCTTC.

This clonotype was detected many times. The V and J genes are TRBV9 and TRBJ2-1; 8 nucleotides align to TRBD1. V was pared by 4 bases and J by 6 bases, with 12 bases of the junction left unmatched. Germline V gene sequence: CDR1 SGDLS, CDR2 YYNGEE. There are 16 residues in the CDR3. CDR3 nucleotide sequence: TGTGCCAGCAGCCCACCCCCGGACAGGGCGGTCAATGAGCAGTTCTTC. Amino acid sequence: CASSPPPDRAVNEQFF. Supplemented by reference TRBV9 and TRBJ2-1, the full variable domain reads DSGVTQTPKHLITATGQRVTLRCSPRSGDLSVYWYQQSLDQGLQFLIQYYNGEERAKGNILERFSAQQFPDLHSELNLSSLELGDSALYFCASSPPPDRAVNEQFFGPGTRLTVL.

There are many counts of this clonotype. The V gene is TRBV29-1, the J gene TRBJ1-5, with 11 bases identical to TRBD1. CDR1 SQVTM and CDR2 ANQGSEA come from the germline V gene. The CDR3 is made up of 13 amino acids. V lost 7 bases, J lost 5 bases, and 4 bases stayed unmatched. The CDR3 loop reads CSAWDRGDQPQHF. In nucleotides, the CDR3 is TGCAGCGCCTGGGACAGGGGGGATCAGCCCCAGCATTTT.

This clonotype was observed many times. The chain combines TRBV7-9 with TRBJ2-4; 7 bases map to TRBD1. The CDR3 runs to 9 residues. The germline CDR1 and CDR2 sequences are SEHNR and FQNEAQ (reference sequence). J was trimmed by 13 bases and V by 10 bases; bases with no gene match: 4. CDR3 region: CATDRAQYF. The CDR3 bases are TGTGCCACAGACAGGGCGCAGTACTTC.

This clonotype was counted at least ten times. V is TRBV28 and J is TRBJ1-6; possibly TRBD1 for D (6 bases). The CDR3 consists of 14 residues. The germline gives CDR1 MDHEN, CDR2 SYDVKM. The V end was cut by 10 bases, the J end by 8 bases, with 18 bases between. CDR3 sequence: CATGWGLKDSPLHF. The CDR3 DNA reads TGTGCCACCGGATGGGGGCTGAAGGATTCACCCCTCCACTTT.

This clonotype was seen ten or more times. This chain uses TRBV28 with TRBJ2-5; 8 nucleotides align to TRBD1. V was pared by 6 bases and J by 2 bases, with 14 bases of the junction left unmatched. The germline CDR1 and CDR2 sequences are MDHEN and SYDVKM. This CDR3 has 17 amino acids. The DNA of the CDR3 is TGTGCCAGCAGCTCGGACAGGGCAGTTACTCCGCAAGAGACCCAGTACTTC. Protein sequence: CASSSDRAVTPQETQYF.

The gene calls are TRBV7-2 and TRBJ2-4; perhaps TRBD1 as D (5 bases). This CDR3 contains 12 residues. Germline CDR1 reads SGHTA; CDR2 reads FQGNSA. Trimming removed 3 bases at V and 6 bases at J, with 6 bases between. CDR3 residues: CASSFQGNIQYF. CDR3 nucleotides: TGTGCCAGCAGCTTTCAGGGAAACATTCAGTACTTC.